A single sample gave rise to the 8 T cell receptor beta chains below, sequenced in a study of response to subunit inactivated influenza vaccine. MiXCR was run by TCRdb on the RT-PCR reads, yielding one entry per CDR3 protein. Found here are 500,000 to 700,000 distinct CDR3 sequences, around 21% of them singletons; the top ten hold 2.8%. These data are also associated with another study on T cells expressing NK-cell markers. That source notes: Synthesis of TCR beta cDNA relied on 5'RACE template switching carrying UMIs.

The specimen was CD4+ T cells sorted from PBMCs, collected approximately 12 days after vaccination. The receptor set was obtained from a man aged 45-65 years who received an inactivated influenza vaccine.

V and J are TRBV4-1 and TRBJ2-1; 9 positions agree with TRBD2. J gave up 5 bases and V 11 bases, and 13 bases lay outside the gene matches. The CDR3 loop spans 15 amino acids. CDR1 is MGHRA, CDR2 YSYEKL, per germline. The CDR3 region has the DNA TGCGCCCTCAGTCTTATAGCGGGGGTGGACAATGAGCAGTTCTTC. Translation: CALSLIAGVDNEQFF.

In this sample, this clonotype turned up a few times. The V gene is TRBV6-5, the J gene TRBJ2-2, with D perhaps TRBD1 or TRBD2 (5 bases each). The CDR3 totals 14 residues. The V gene's germline CDR1 is MNHEY and CDR2 SVGAGI. Trimming cost V 0 bases and J 6 bases, with 8 bases left between them. The CDR3 sequence: CASSYSRGSGELFF. The CDR3 DNA is TGTGCCAGCAGTTACTCGAGGGGTTCCGGGGAGCTGTTTTTT.

The chain links TRBV6-5 to TRBJ2-1; the D call may be TRBD1 or TRBD2 (5 bases each). Germline lookup yields CDR1 MNHEY and CDR2 SVGAGI. This CDR3 has 11 residues. V lost 5 bases to trimming and J lost 8 bases, with 7 bases between them. The DNA for the CDR3 is TGTGCCAGCAGTATGGGGGATGAGCAGTTCTTC. Translated, it gives CASSMGDEQFF.

This clonotype has more than one count but fewer than ten. The J gene is TRBJ2-7, the V gene TRBV18; 12 positions match TRBD2. Per the germline V gene, CDR1 is KGHSH and CDR2 is LQKENI. The CDR3 length is 16 residues. Trimming at V came to 3 bases and at J to 4 bases, leaving 7 bases not matched to a gene. For the CDR3, the DNA is TGTGCCAGCTCACCTATGGGACTAGCGGGTTCGTACGAGCAGTACTTC. Translating it yields CASSPMGLAGSYEQYF.

This clonotype was recorded a few times. J is TRBJ2-2 and V is TRBV9; perhaps TRBD2 as D (5 bases). Germline-derived CDR1 and CDR2 are SGDLS and YYNGEE. The CDR3 loop spans 15 amino acids. V was clipped by 3 bases and J by 0 bases, with 9 bases between them. The CDR3 loop reads CASSGGPPNTGELFF. In DNA form, the CDR3 reads TGTGCCAGCAGCGGCGGGCCTCCGAACACCGGGGAGCTGTTTTTT. Filled out from reference TRBV9 and TRBJ2-2, the complete variable domain reads DSGVTQTPKHLITATGQRVTLRCSPRSGDLSVYWYQQSLDQGLQFLIQYYNGEERAKGNILERFSAQQFPDLHSELNLSSLELGDSALYFCASSGGPPNTGELFFGEGSRLTVL.

This clonotype was counted between two and nine times. The chain couples TRBV20-1 to TRBJ2-7; D gene uncertain. The CDR3 covers 11 residues. Per germline, CDR1 DFQATT and CDR2 SNEGSKA (reference sequence). Trimming cost V 5 bases and J 2 bases, with 7 bases left between them. The CDR3 loop is CSAYSAYEQYF. The CDR3 bases are TGCAGTGCTTACTCAGCCTACGAGCAGTACTTC.

This clonotype was seen only a few times. This rearrangement joins TRBV12-3 or TRBV12-4 to TRBJ2-1; D unresolved. V gave up 6 bases and J gave up 2 bases, with 20 bases separating them. The CDR3 loop spans 17 amino acids. CDR3 DNA sequence: TGTGCCAGCAGCCCACTCGTAGTTCCCGTCCCCTACAATGAGCAGTTCTTC. Translation gives CASSPLVVPVPYNEQFF.

In this sample, this clonotype turned up a few times. The chain recombines TRBV27 with TRBJ2-3, with D unclear. CDR1 is MNHEY and CDR2 is SMNVEV in the germline V gene (reference sequence). V lost 7 bases and J lost 5, with 28 bases in between. This CDR3 has 18 amino acids. The CDR3 sequence: CASTKFTGPGAFVDTQYF. CDR3 nucleotide sequence: TGTGCCAGCACAAAGTTTACTGGTCCCGGTGCGTTTGTAGATACGCAGTATTTT.